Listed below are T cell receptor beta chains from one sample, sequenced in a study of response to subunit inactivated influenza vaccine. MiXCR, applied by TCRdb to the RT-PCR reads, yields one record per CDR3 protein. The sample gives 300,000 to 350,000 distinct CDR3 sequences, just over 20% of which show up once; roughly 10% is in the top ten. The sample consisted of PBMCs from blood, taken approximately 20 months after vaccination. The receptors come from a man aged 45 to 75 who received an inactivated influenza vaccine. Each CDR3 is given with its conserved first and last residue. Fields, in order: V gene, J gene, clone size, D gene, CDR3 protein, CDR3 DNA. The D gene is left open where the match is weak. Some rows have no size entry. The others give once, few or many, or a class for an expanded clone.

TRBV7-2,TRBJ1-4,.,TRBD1,CASSRDRENEKLFF,TGTGCCAGCAGCCGCGACAGGGAGAATGAAAAACTGTTTTTT
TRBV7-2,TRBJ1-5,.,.,CASSLVAWPTNQPQHF,TGTGCCAGCAGCTTAGTGGCCTGGCCCACTAATCAGCCCCAGCATTTT
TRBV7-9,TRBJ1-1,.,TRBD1,CASGQGNGGTEAFF,TGTGCCAGCGGACAGGGAAATGGGGGGACTGAAGCTTTCTTT
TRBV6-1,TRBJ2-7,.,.,CASRHQGGDTPYEQYF,TGTGCCAGCAGACATCAGGGGGGGGACACTCCCTACGAGCAGTACTTC
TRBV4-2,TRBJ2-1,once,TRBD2,CASSQEKGLAGVSSYNEQFF,TGTGCCAGCAGCCAAGAAAAGGGACTAGCGGGTGTGAGCTCCTACAATGAGCAGTTCTTC
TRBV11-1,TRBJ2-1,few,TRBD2,CASSFTSGSSGEQFF,TGTGCCAGCAGCTTTACTAGCGGGAGCTCGGGTGAGCAGTTCTTC
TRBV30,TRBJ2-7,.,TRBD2,CAWSVLAGSYEQYF,TGTGCCTGGAGTGTACTAGCGGGGTCCTACGAGCAGTACTTC
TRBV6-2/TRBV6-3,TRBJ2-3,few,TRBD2,CASSDARGGRGDTQYF,TGTGCCAGCAGTGATGCCCGGGGGGGCCGGGGAGATACGCAGTATTTT
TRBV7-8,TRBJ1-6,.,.,CASRQGRLSSYNSPLHF,TGTGCCAGCAGGCAGGGACGATTAAGCTCCTATAATTCACCCCTCCACTTT
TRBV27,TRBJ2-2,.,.,CASREQRLNTGELFF,TGTGCCAGCAGGGAACAACGGTTAAACACCGGGGAGCTGTTTTTT
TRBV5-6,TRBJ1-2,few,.,CASSSPRLNYGYTF,TGTGCCAGCAGCTCCCCCAGACTTAACTATGGCTACACCTTC
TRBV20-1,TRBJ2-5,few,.,CSARDVTAYQETQYF,TGCAGTGCTAGAGATGTTACTGCGTACCAAGAGACCCAGTACTTC
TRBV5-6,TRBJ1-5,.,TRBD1,CASSFGTGARNQPQHF,TGTGCCAGCAGCTTCGGGACAGGGGCACGGAATCAGCCCCAGCATTTT
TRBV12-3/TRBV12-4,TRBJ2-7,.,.,CASPFLQRRKLSYEQYF,TGTGCCAGCCCTTTCCTTCAGCGGCGGAAACTCTCCTACGAGCAGTACTTC
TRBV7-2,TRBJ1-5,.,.,CASSPRSNQPQHF,TGTGCCAGCAGCCCCCGGTCCAATCAGCCCCAGCATTTT
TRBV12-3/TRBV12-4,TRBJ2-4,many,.,CASLPNEALAKNIQYF,TGTGCCAGCCTCCCCAATGAGGCTCTAGCCAAAAACATTCAGTACTTC
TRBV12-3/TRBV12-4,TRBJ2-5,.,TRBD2,CASRTSGEESQYF,TGTGCCAGCAGGACTAGCGGGGAAGAGAGCCAGTACTTC
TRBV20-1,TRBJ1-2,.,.,CSATLGIGVYGYTF,TGCAGTGCTACCCTCGGAATCGGGGTCTATGGCTACACCTTC
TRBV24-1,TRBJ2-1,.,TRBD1,CATSLTGGDEQFF,TGTGCCACCAGCCTTACAGGGGGCGATGAGCAGTTCTTC
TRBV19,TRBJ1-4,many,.,CASNGRRSNEKLFF,TGTGCCAGTAACGGACGGCGTTCTAATGAAAAACTGTTTTTT
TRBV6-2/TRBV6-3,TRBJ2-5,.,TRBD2,CASSPAGGPETQYF,TGTGCCAGCAGTCCAGCGGGAGGGCCGGAGACCCAGTACTTC
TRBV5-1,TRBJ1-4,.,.,CASRGPDEKLFF,TGCGCCAGTAGGGGTCCGGATGAAAAACTGTTTTTT
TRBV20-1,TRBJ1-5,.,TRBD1,CSAGTGQQPQHF,TGCAGTGCTGGGACAGGGCAACAGCCCCAGCATTTT
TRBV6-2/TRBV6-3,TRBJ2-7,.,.,CASSYGLGTAEQYF,TGTGCCAGCAGTTACGGGTTAGGGACGGCGGAGCAGTACTTC
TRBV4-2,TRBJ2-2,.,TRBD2,CASSHASGGAGELFF,TGTGCCAGCAGCCATGCTAGCGGGGGAGCCGGGGAGCTGTTTTTT
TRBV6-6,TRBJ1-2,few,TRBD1,CASSQTGGYGYTF,TGTGCCAGCAGTCAGACAGGGGGCTATGGCTACACCTTC
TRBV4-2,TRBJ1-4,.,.,CASSQELSREKLFF,TGTGCCAGCAGCCAAGAACTGTCTCGCGAAAAACTGTTTTTT
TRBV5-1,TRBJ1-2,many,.,CASSLERGGYTF,TGCGCCAGCAGCTTGGAGCGTGGCGGCTACACCTTC
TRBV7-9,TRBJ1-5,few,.,CASSDHRVGGSQHF,TGTGCCAGCAGCGACCACAGGGTTGGTGGGTCCCAGCATTTT
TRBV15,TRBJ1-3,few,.,CATSRDWGGAPIGNTIYF,TGTGCCACCAGCAGAGATTGGGGGGGCGCGCCGATTGGAAACACCATATATTTT
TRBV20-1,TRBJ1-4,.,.,CSAFGQRSQVVFF,TGCAGTGCCTTCGGACAGAGATCCCAGGTGGTGTTTTTT
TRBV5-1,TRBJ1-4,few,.,CASSSGAGSTNEKLFF,TGCGCCAGCAGCTCGGGAGCAGGGTCAACTAATGAAAAACTGTTTTTT
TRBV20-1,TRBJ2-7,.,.,CSATDWGGCSYEQYF,TGCAGTGCTACCGATTGGGGCGGATGCTCCTACGAGCAGTACTTC
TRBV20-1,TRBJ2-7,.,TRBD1,CSARTGNTGQYF,TGCAGTGCTAGGACAGGGAACACCGGGCAGTACTTC